This section outlines one TCR beta chain sequence together with its context. Its target is not known. The data are from a study of shared clonotypes between healthy human individuals. As for the study in general: Plates per donor: three CD4 naive, three CD4 memory, two CD8 naive, one CD8 memory. Study-wide points: Non-shared clonotypes displayed generation probabilities falling below those of clonotypes present in all four donors.

Germline-derived CDR1 and CDR2 are SGHRS and YFSETQ. The V segment lost 0 bases and the J segment 4 bases; nucleotides outside the gene matches: 2. The CDR3 extends over 16 amino acids. Produced via immunoSEQ multiplex PCR; TCRdb's table is partial and in-frame only. The data contain roughly 1 million clones, 65% to 75% of them singletons. This receptor was obtained from a man in his late teens or twenties in good health. The sequenced material came from memory CD4+ T cells sorted from blood. The subset denotes: CD45RA-negative fraction. The chain couples TRBV5-1 to TRBJ2-1; 12 bases are a match to TRBD2. CDR3 coding DNA: TGCGCCAGCAGCTTGGTCGGGACTAGCGGGTACAATGAGCAGTTCTTC. The encoded protein is CASSLVGTSGYNEQFF.